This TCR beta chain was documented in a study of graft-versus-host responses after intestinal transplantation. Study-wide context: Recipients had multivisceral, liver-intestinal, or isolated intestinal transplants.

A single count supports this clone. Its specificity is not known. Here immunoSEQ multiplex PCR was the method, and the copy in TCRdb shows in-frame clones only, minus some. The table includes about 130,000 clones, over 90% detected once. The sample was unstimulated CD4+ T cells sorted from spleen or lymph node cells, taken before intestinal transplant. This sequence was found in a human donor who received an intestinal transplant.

For the CDR3, the DNA is TGTGCCAGCAGCTCGTTGGACCTCGGGGGCACAGATACGCAGTATTTT. It encodes CASSSLDLGGTDTQYF. J is TRBJ2-3 and V is TRBV5-4; the D gene is possibly TRBD2 (5 bases). The CDR3 is 16 amino acids. Germline V lookup: CDR1 SGHNT, CDR2 YYREEE (reference sequence). V was pared by 3 bases and J by 1 base, with 15 bases between.